These 20 T cell receptor beta chains were sequenced from one sample in a study of blood T cell repertoires in COVID-19. TCRdb's table, derived via immunoSEQ multiplex PCR, lists solely in-frame clones and lacks some. This sample carries 140,000 to 150,000 clones, about four fifths of them seen once, and the ten largest clones take 5.8%. The sequencing sample was made of PBMCs or T cells enriched from blood (not recorded which). The origin of the receptors is a woman between 50 and 59 years old who had been exposed to COVID-19.

The chain recombines TRBV2 with TRBJ1-1; 7 bases match TRBD1. Germline trimming cut 6 bases from V and 0 bases from J; bases unmatched to any gene: 7. Germline lookup yields CDR1 SNHLY and CDR2 FYNNEI. This CDR3 comprises 15 residues. The CDR3 DNA reads TGTGCCAGCAGCACAGGACAGGCCCTGAACACTGAAGCTTTCTTT. Translation gives CASSTGQALNTEAFF.

The J gene is TRBJ1-5, the V gene TRBV19, with D possibly being TRBD1 (5 bases). Germline V CDR1 and CDR2: LNHDA, SQIVND (reference sequence). This CDR3 has 15 amino acids. Trimming left V 3 bases short and J 4 bases short, with 13 bases between. CDR3 nucleotide sequence: TGTGCCAGTAGTATTTTGACAGCCCTTAATCAGCCCCAGCATTTT. Translation gives CASSILTALNQPQHF.

The V call is TRBV19, the J call TRBJ1-5; the D is unclear. This CDR3 has 9 amino acids. V lost 11 bases to trimming and J lost 8 bases, with 7 bases between them. Germline-derived CDR1 and CDR2 are LNHDA and SQIVND (reference sequence). This CDR3 is CAGREPQHF. CDR3 nucleotides: TGTGCCGGGCGGGAGCCCCAGCATTTT.

This clone was counted once. The chain employs TRBV5-1 and TRBJ2-1; 11 nucleotides align to TRBD1. The CDR3 consists of 14 residues. Germline V CDR1 and CDR2: SGHRS, YFSETQ. V was pared by 6 bases and J by 6 bases, with 5 bases of the junction left unmatched. The CDR3 DNA sequence: TGCGCCAGCAAGAAGGACAGGGGGCGCAATGAGCAGTTCTTC. As protein: CASKKDRGRNEQFF.

This rearrangement joins TRBV6-5 to TRBJ1-2; TRBD1 might be the D (5 bases). V was shortened by 4 bases and J by 5 bases, with 20 bases between the two germline ends. CDR3 size: 16 residues. CDR1 MNHEY and CDR2 SVGAGI come from the germline V gene. Here the CDR3 reads CASSSGDFFLPYGYTF. Written as DNA, the CDR3 is TGTGCCAGCAGTTCGGGGGACTTTTTTCTGCCATATGGCTACACCTTC.

This clone showed up just a few times. The J gene is TRBJ1-6, the V gene TRBV28, with D possibly being TRBD1 (5 bases). The CDR3 is 14 amino acids. The germline V and J ends were trimmed by 8 bases and 9 bases, with 17 bases remaining between them. CDR1 and CDR2 from the germline V gene are MDHEN and SYDVKM. The CDR3 DNA is TGTGCCAGCCGAGGAGGGGTGGGAACTTCACCCCTCCACTTT. Its protein is CASRGGVGTSPLHF.

The V call is TRBV7-6, the J call TRBJ2-3, with D possibly being TRBD2 (5 bases). Germline-derived CDR1 and CDR2 are SGHVS and FNYEAQ. The length of the CDR3 is 16 residues. V shed 1 base and J shed 0 bases, with 11 bases lying between them. CDR3 loop: CASSLEGGLSTDTQYF. As DNA, the CDR3 is TGTGCCAGCAGCTTAGAGGGCGGGTTAAGCACAGATACGCAGTATTTT.

This clone was seen a few times. The rearrangement uses TRBV6-2 or TRBV6-3 and TRBJ2-6, with D unclear. Looked up from germline, CDR1 is MNHEY and CDR2 is SVGEGT. Trimming stripped 2 bases from V and 0 bases from J, with 5 bases between. The CDR3 has 15 residues. In DNA form, the CDR3 reads TGTGCCAGCAGTTACGACAACTCTGGGGCCAACGTCCTGACTTTC. Its translation: CASSYDNSGANVLTF.

DNA of the CDR3: TGTGCCAGCAGTGAATACGGGACTAGCTTCTACAATGAGCAGTTCTTC. As protein: CASSEYGTSFYNEQFF. The chain joins TRBV25-1 to TRBJ2-1; 9 positions match TRBD2. From germline, CDR1 is MGHDK and CDR2 SYGVNS. V lost 0 bases to trimming and J lost 3 bases; unmatched junction nucleotides: 3. This CDR3 comprises 16 residues. The whole variable domain, filled in from reference TRBV25-1 and TRBJ2-1, reads EADIYQTPRYLVIGTGKKITLECSQTMGHDKMYWYQQDPGMELHLIHYSYGVNSTEKGDLSSESTVSRIRTEHFPLTLESARPSHTSQYLCASSEYGTSFYNEQFFGPGTRLTVL.

The chain is built from TRBV11-2 and TRBJ1-1, with 7 bases fitting TRBD1. The CDR3 is 18 amino acids. CDR1 SGHAT and CDR2 FQNNGV come from the germline V gene. Trimming removed 5 bases from V and 1 base from J; junction bases left unmatched: 16. The CDR3 protein is CASSPFARIHRGNTEAFF. DNA of the CDR3: TGTGCCAGCAGCCCATTCGCGAGGATACACAGGGGGAACACTGAAGCTTTCTTT. Full variable domain (missing parts from reference TRBV11-2 and TRBJ1-1): EAGVAQSPRYKIIEKRQSVAFWCNPISGHATLYWYQQILGQGPKLLIQFQNNGVVDDSQLPKDRFSAERLKGVDSTLKIQPAKLEDSAVYLCASSPFARIHRGNTEAFFGQGTRLTVV.

The chain is built from TRBV27 and TRBJ2-1; D is possibly TRBD1 (5 bases). The CDR3 contains 16 residues. The germline CDR1 and CDR2 sequences are MNHEY and SMNVEV (reference sequence). V lost 3 bases to trimming and J lost 4 bases, with 16 bases between them. CDR3 sequence reads: CASSFLSQGSYNEQFF. For the CDR3, the DNA is TGTGCCAGCAGTTTCCTTAGCCAGGGATCGTACAATGAGCAGTTCTTC.

Details on this clone: An end of the junction differs from the germline gene, which may be a read error. The chain joins TRBV4-1 to TRBJ2-7; 13 bases fit TRBD2. Germline loops: CDR1 MGHRA, CDR2 YSYEKL. The CDR3 length is 13 residues. CDR3 sequence (DNA): TGCGCCAGCAGCCACGGGACTAGCGGGGTAGGGCACTTC. This translates into CASSHGTSGVGHF.

This clone was observed a handful of times. At one end, the junction sequence differs from germline, possibly due to a read error. This chain connects TRBV6-2 or TRBV6-3 to TRBJ1-6; D is uncertain. The CDR3 has 13 residues. Germline-derived CDR1 and CDR2 are MNHEY and SVGEGT. The chain's CDR3 is CASSSSDNSPLHF. CDR3 nucleotide sequence: TGTGCCAGCAGTTCCTCCGATAATTCACCCCTCCACTTT.

The genes are TRBV7-2 and TRBJ1-2; 8 nucleotides align to TRBD1. Germline-derived CDR1 and CDR2 are SGHTA and FQGNSA. The CDR3 spans 15 residues. The junction had 11 bases not matched to a gene; V was cut back by 5 bases and J by 6 bases. The DNA of the CDR3 is TGTGCCAGCAGCGCAGAGGACGGCAGGGGGCATGGCTACACCTTC. Amino acid sequence: CASSAEDGRGHGYTF.

V usage is TRBV28 and J usage is TRBJ1-2; D is undetermined. CDR3 size: 12 residues. V was clipped by 4 bases and J by 1 base, with 4 bases between them. The germline gives CDR1 MDHEN, CDR2 SYDVKM. The CDR3 nucleotides read TGTGCCAGCAGTTCCATTAACTATGGCTACACCTTC. Translating gives CASSSINYGYTF.

The rearrangement joins TRBV2 to TRBJ1-1; no firm D call. Trimming shortened V by 4 bases and J by 5 bases, and 11 bases separated the two germline ends. CDR3 length: 13 residues. Germline values: CDR1 SNHLY, CDR2 FYNNEI. This CDR3 reads CASSVEGRTEAFF. For the CDR3, the DNA is TGTGCCAGCAGTGTCGAAGGGAGAACTGAAGCTTTCTTT.

The J gene is TRBJ2-2, the V gene TRBV7-7, with D perhaps matching TRBD2 (5 bases). Germline V gene lookup returns CDR1 SSHAT and CDR2 FNYEAQ (reference sequence). Trimming removed 5 bases from V and 6 bases from J, with 7 bases in between. The CDR3 runs 12 residues. CDR3 coding DNA: TGTGCCAGCAGCATCGGGGCCGGGGAGCTGTTTTTT. Residues: CASSIGAGELFF.

The chain is built from TRBV2 and TRBJ2-2; 8 bases fit TRBD2. The CDR3 extends over 17 amino acids. V lost 7 bases to trimming and J lost 4 bases; unmatched junction nucleotides: 14. Germline CDR1 is SNHLY and CDR2 is FYNNEI. CDR3 sequence (DNA): TGTGCCAGCATGACCCTCACCGGGACTAGGGGCACCGGGGAGCTGTTTTTT. It is translated as CASMTLTGTRGTGELFF.

CDR3 sequence: CASSLIPGEKLFF. The CDR3 DNA sequence: TGTGCCAGCAGCTTGATACCGGGTGAAAAACTGTTTTTT. The chain recombines TRBV5-4 with TRBJ1-4; no reliable D call. Trimming took off 1 base at V and 7 bases at J, with 8 bases between the two ends. The CDR3 is 13 amino acids. Per the germline V gene, CDR1 is SGHNT and CDR2 is YYREEE (reference sequence).

V usage is TRBV25-1 and J usage is TRBJ1-1; 8 nucleotides align to TRBD1. From germline, CDR1 is MGHDK and CDR2 SYGVNS. J was trimmed by 0 bases and V by 3 bases; bases with no gene match: 12. The CDR3 loop spans 18 amino acids. The CDR3 protein is CASSDRGTGLLLNTEAFF. Here the CDR3 DNA reads TGTGCCAGCAGTGACCGGGGGACAGGCCTCCTTTTGAACACTGAAGCTTTCTTT.